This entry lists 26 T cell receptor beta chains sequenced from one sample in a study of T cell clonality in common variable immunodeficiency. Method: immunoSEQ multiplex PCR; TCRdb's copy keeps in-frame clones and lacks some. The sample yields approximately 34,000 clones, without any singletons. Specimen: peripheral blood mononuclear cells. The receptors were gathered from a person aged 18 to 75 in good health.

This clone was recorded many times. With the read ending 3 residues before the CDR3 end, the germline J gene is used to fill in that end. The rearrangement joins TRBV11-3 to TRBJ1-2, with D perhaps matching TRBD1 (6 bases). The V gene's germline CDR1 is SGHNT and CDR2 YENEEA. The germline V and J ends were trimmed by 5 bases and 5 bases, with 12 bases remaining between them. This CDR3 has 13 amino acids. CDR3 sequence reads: CASSPGQLYGYTF. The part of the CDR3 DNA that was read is TGTGCCAGCAGCCCAGGACAGCTTTATGGC.

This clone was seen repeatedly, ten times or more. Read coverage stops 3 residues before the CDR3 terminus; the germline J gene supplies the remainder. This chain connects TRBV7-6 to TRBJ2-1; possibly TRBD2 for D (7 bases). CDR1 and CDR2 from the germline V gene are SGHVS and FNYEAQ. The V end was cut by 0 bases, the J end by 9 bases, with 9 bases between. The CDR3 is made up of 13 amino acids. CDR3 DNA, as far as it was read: TGTGCCAGCAGCTTAGCGGGGGGGCCTGAG. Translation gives CASSLAGGPE. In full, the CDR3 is CASSLAGGPEQFF.

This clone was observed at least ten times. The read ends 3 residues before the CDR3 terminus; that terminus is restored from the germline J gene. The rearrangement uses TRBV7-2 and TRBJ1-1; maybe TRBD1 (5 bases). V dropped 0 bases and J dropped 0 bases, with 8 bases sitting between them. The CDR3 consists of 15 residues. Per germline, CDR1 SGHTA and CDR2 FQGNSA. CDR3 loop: CASSLAGQLNTEAFF. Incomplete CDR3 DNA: TGTGCCAGCAGCTTAGCGGGGCAGTTGAACACTGAA.

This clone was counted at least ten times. CDR3 bases read: TGCGCCAGCAGCTTGGCCAGGGGTTACAATGAG. Protein sequence: CASSLARGYNE. The whole CDR3 reads CASSLARGYNEQFF. This chain uses TRBV5-1 with TRBJ2-1; possibly TRBD1 for D (6 bases). The DNA ends 3 residues before the CDR3 does, and the rest of the CDR3 is filled in from the germline J gene. The CDR3 spans 14 residues. Germline CDR1 reads SGHRS; CDR2 reads YFSETQ. V lost 0 bases, J lost 4 bases, and 8 bases lay in between.

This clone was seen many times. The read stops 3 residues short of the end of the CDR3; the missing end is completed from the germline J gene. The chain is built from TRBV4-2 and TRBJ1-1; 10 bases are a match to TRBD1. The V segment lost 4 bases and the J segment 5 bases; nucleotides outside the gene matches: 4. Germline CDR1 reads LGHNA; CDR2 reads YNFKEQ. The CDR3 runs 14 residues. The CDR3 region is CASSLGTGETEAFF. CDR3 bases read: TGTGCCAGCAGCCTCGGGACAGGGGAGACTGAA.

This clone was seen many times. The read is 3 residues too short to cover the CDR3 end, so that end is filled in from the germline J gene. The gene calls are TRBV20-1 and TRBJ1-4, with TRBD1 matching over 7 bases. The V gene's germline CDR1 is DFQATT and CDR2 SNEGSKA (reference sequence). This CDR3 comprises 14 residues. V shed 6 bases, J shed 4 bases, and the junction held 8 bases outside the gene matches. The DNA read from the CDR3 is TGCAGTGCAAGCTTGGGACAGTTTAATGAAAAA. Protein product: CSASLGQFNEK. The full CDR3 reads CSASLGQFNEKLFF.

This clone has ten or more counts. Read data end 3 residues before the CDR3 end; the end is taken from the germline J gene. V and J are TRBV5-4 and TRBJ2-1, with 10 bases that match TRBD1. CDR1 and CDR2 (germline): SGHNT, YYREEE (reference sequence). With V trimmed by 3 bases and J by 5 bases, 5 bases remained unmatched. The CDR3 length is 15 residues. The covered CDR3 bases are TGTGCCAGCAGCTGGGGGACAGGGGTTGACAATGAG. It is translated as CASSWGTGVDNE. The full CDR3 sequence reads CASSWGTGVDNEQFF. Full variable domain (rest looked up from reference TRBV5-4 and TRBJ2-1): ETGVTQSPTHLIKTRGQQVTLRCSSQSGHNTVSWYQQALGQGPQFIFQYYREEENGRGNFPPRFSGLQFPNYSSELNVNALELDDSALYLCASSWGTGVDNEQFFGPGTRLTVL.

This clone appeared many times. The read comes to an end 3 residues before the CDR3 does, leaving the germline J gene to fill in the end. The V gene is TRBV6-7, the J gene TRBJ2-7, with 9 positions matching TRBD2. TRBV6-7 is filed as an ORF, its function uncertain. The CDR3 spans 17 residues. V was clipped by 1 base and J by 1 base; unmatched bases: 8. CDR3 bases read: TGTGCCAGCAGTTACTGCCTAGCGGGAAGTTCGTCCTACGAG. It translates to CASSYCLAGSSSYE. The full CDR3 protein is CASSYCLAGSSSYEQYF.

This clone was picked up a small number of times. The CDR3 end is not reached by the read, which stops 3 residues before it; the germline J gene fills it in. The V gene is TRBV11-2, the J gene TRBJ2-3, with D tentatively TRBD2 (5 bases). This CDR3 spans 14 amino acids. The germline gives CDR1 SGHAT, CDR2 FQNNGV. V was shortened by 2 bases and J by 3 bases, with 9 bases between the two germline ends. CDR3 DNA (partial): TGTGCCAGCAGCTTACGTCGGGGTACAGATACG. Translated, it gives CASSLRRGTDT. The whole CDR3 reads CASSLRRGTDTQYF.

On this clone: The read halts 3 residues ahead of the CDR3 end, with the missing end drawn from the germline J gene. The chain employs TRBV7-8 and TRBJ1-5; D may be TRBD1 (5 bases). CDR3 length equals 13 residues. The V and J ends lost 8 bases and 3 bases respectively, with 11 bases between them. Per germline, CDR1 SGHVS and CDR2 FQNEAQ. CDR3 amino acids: CASGQGINQPQHF. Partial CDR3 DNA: TGTGCCAGCGGCCAGGGAATCAATCAGCCC.

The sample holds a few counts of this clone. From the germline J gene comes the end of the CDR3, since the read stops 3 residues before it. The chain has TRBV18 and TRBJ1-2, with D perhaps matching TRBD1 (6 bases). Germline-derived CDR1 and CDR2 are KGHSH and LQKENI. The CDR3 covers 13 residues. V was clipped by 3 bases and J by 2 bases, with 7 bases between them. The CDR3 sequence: CASSPTGNYGYTF. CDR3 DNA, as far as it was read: TGTGCCAGCTCACCTACAGGGAACTATGGC.

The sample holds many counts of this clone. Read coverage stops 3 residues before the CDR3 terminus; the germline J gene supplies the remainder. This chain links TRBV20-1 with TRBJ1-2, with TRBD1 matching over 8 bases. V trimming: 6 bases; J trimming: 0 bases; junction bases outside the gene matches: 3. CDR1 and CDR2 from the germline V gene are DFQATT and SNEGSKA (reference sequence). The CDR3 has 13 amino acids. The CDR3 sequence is CSATGGPNYGYTF. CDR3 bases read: TGCAGTGCCACAGGGGGACCTAACTATGGC.

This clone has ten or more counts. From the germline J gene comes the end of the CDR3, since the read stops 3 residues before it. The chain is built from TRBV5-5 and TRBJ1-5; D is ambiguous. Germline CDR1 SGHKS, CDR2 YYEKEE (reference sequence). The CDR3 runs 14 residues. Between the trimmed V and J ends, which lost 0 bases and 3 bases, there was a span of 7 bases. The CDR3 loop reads CASSLAPSNQPQHF. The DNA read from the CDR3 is TGTGCCAGCAGCTTGGCCCCCTCCAATCAGCCC.

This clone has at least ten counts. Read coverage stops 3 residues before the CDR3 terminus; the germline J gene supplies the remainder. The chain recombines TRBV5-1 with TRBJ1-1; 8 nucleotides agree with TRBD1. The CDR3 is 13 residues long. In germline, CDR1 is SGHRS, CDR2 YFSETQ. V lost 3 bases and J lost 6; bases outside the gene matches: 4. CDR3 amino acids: CASSSQGASEAFF. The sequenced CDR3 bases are TGCGCCAGCAGCTCCCAGGGGGCCTCTGAA.

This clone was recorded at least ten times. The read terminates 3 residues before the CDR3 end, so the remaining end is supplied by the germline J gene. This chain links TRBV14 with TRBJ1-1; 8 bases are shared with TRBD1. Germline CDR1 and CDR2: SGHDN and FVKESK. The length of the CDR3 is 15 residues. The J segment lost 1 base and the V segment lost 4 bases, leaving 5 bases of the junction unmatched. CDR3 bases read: TGTGCCAGCAGCCGGTTGGGACAGGCGAACACTGAA. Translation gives CASSRLGQANTE. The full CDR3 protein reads CASSRLGQANTEAFF.

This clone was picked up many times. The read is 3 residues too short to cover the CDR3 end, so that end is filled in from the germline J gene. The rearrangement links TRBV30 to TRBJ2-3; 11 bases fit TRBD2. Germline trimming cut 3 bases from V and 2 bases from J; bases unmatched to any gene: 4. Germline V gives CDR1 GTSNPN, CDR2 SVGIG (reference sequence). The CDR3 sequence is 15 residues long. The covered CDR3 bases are TGTGCCTGGAGGGGGACTAGCGGTTTCACAGATACG. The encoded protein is CAWRGTSGFTDT. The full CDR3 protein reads CAWRGTSGFTDTQYF.

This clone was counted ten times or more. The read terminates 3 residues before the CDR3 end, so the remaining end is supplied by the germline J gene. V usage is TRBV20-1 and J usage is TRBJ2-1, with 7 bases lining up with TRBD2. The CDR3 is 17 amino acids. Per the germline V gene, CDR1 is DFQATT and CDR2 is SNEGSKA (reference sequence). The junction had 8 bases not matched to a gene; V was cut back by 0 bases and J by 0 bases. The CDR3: CSARDPSRENSYNEQFF. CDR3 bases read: TGCAGTGCTAGAGATCCGTCGCGGGAGAACTCCTACAATGAG.

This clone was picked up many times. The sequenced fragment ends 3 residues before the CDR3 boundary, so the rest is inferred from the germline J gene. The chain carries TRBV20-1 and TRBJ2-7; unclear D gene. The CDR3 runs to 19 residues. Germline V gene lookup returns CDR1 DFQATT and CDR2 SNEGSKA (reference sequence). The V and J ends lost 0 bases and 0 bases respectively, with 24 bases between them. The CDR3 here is CSARDLFNTLDGSSYEQYF. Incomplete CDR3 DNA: TGCAGTGCTAGAGATCTTTTTAACACCCTAGATGGTAGCTCCTACGAG.

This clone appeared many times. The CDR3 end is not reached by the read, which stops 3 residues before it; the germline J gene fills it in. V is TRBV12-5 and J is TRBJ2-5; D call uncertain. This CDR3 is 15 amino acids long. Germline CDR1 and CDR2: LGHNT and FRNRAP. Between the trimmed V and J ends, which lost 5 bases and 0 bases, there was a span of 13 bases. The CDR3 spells CASGAPASDQETQYF. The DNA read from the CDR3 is TGTGCTAGTGGTGCCCCGGCCAGCGACCAAGAGACC.

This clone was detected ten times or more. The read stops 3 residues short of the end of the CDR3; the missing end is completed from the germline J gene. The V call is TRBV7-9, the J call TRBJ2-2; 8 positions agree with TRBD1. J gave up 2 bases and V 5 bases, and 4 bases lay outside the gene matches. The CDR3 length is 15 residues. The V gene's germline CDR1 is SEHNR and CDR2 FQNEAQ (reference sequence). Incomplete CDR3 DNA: TGTGCCAGCAGCAAGGGACAGGCTAACACCGGGGAG. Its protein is CASSKGQANTGE. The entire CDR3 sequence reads CASSKGQANTGELFF.

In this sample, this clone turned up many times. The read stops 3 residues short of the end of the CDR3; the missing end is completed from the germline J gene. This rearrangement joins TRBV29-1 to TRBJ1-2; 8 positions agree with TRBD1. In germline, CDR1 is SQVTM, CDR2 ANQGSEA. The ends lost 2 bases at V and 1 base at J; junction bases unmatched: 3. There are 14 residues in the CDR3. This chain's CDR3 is CSVEQGAFNYGYTF. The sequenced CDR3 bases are TGCAGCGTTGAACAGGGGGCTTTTAACTATGGC.

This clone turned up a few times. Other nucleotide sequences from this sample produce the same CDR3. The CDR3 region is CASSRQGALGTEAFF. CDR3 DNA (partial): TGTGCCAGCAGCCGACAGGGGGCGCTAGGCACTGAA. The chain recombines TRBV7-2 with TRBJ1-1, with 10 bases lining up with TRBD1. The read terminates 3 residues before the CDR3 end, so the remaining end is supplied by the germline J gene. CDR3 size: 15 residues. Per germline, CDR1 SGHTA and CDR2 FQGNSA. Germline trimming cut 5 bases from V and 4 bases from J; bases unmatched to any gene: 7.

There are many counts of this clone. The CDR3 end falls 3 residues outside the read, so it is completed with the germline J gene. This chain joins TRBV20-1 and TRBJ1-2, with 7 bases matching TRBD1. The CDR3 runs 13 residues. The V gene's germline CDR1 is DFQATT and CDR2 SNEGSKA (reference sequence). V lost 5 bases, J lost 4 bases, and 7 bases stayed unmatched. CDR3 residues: CSAAPGTVYGYTF. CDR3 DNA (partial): TGCAGTGCTGCCCCCGGGACAGTCTATGGC.

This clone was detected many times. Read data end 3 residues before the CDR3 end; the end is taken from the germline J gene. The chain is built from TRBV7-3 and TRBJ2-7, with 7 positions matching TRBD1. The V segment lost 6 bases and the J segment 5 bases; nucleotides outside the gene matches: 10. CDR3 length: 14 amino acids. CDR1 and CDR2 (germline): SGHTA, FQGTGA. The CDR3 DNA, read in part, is TGTGCCAGCAGGTCACCCGGGACAGATCACGAG. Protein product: CASRSPGTDHE. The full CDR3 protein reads CASRSPGTDHEQYF.

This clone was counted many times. The chain's CDR3 is CASSSLDRGGAEAFF. The DNA read from the CDR3 is TGCGCCAGCAGCTCTCTAGACAGGGGAGGCGCTGAA. The V call is TRBV5-1, the J call TRBJ1-1, with 8 bases aligning to TRBD1. From the germline J gene comes the end of the CDR3, since the read stops 3 residues before it. V lost 3 bases and J lost 6; bases outside the gene matches: 10. This CDR3 is built from 15 residues. Germline V gives CDR1 SGHRS, CDR2 YFSETQ.

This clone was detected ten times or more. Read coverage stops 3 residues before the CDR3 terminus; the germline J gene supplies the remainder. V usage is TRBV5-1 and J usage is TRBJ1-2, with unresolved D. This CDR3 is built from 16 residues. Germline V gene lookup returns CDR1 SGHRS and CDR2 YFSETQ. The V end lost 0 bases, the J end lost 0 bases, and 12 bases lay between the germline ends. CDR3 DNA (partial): TGCGCCAGCAGCTTGGAGTCAGGATATACTAACTATGGC. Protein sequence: CASSLESGYTNYG. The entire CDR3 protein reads CASSLESGYTNYGYTF.